The source of this T cell receptor beta chain is a study of blood T cell repertoires in COVID-19. Study-level information: Sources were T cells, B-cell-depleted T cells, or PBMCs; the material itself was cDNA or gDNA.

Repertoires were generated with immunoSEQ multiplex PCR, while TCRdb's copy carries only in-frame clones and drops some. This sample has about 170,000 clones, with approximately 87% found just once. Germline trimming cut 3 bases from V and 8 bases from J; bases unmatched to any gene: 13. The CDR3 extends over 16 amino acids. Germline assignment: CDR1 SGHDN and CDR2 FVKESK. This chain links TRBV14 with TRBJ1-2, with 9 bases lining up with TRBD1. This TCR was recovered from a woman between 50 and 59 years old who had recovered from COVID-19. The material sequenced was PBMCs or T cells enriched from blood (not recorded which). CDR3 nucleotide sequence: TGTGCCAGCAGCCACCGGACAGGGGCCCCGCGGGACGGCTACACCTTC. Amino acid sequence: CASSHRTGAPRDGYTF.